This T cell receptor (beta chain) was sequenced for a study of cytomegalovirus exposure and HLA in healthy donors. Germline V gene data show CDR1 as MNHEY and CDR2 as SVGAGI. CDR3 length: 14 amino acids. The germline V and J ends were trimmed by 8 bases and 2 bases, with 13 bases remaining between them. The PCR made use of 60 Vbeta and 13 Jbeta primers. Sequenced by immunoSEQ multiplex PCR; TCRdb stores in-frame clones only, minus some. The sample carries a few hundred thousand clones, 81% recorded once. The sequencing input was PBMCs. The rearrangement links TRBV6-5 to TRBJ2-1; weak D call: TRBD2 (7 bases). The receptor's source is a woman aged 60 to 75 in good health and CMV-seropositive. CDR3 loop: CASRGAGAYNEQFF. CDR3 nucleotides: TGTGCCAGCCGGGGGGCAGGAGCCTACAATGAGCAGTTCTTC.